This TCR beta chain appears in the sequencing data of a study of T cells in localized non-small cell lung cancer. CDR1 and CDR2 from the germline V gene are SEHNR and FQNEAQ (reference sequence). The CDR3 is made up of 17 amino acids. V lost 0 bases to trimming and J lost 0 bases, with 9 bases between them. Sequencing used immunoSEQ multiplex PCR; TCRdb keeps in-frame clones, though not all of them. This table holds approximately 24,000 clones, around 90% found once. This specimen was peripheral blood, taken before any cancer treatment. The rearrangement joins TRBV7-9 to TRBJ2-6; D gene ambiguous. The sequence came from a female donor over 55 with stage II squamous cell lung carcinoma. The CDR3 DNA reads TGTGCCAGCAGCTTAGCCTTCCAAGCCTCTGGGGCCAACGTCCTGACTTTC. It is translated as CASSLAFQASGANVLTF.